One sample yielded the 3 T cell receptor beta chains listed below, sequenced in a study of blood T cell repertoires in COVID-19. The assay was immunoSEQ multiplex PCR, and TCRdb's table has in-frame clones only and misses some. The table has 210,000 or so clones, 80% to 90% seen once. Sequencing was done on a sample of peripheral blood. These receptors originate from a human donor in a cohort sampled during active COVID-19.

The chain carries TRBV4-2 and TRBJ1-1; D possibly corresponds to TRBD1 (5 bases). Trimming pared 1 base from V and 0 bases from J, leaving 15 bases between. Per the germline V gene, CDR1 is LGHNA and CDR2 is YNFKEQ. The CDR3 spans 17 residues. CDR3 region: CASSQVARGGVNTEAFF. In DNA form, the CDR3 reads TGTGCCAGCAGCCAAGTCGCGCGGGGGGGGGTGAACACTGAAGCTTTCTTT.

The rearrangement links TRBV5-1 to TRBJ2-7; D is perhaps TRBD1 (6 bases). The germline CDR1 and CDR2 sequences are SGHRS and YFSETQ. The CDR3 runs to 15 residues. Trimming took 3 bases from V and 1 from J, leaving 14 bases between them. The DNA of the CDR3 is TGCGCCAGCAGCTCAGGACAGTCGGGGTCCTACGAGCAGTACGTC. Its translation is CASSSGQSGSYEQYV.

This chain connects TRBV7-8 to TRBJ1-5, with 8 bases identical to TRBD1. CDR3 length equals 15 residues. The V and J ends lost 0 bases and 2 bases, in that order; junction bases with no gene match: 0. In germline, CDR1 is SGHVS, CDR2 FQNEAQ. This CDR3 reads CASSLADRGNQPQHF. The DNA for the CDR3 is TGTGCCAGCAGCTTAGCGGACAGGGGCAATCAGCCCCAGCATTTT.